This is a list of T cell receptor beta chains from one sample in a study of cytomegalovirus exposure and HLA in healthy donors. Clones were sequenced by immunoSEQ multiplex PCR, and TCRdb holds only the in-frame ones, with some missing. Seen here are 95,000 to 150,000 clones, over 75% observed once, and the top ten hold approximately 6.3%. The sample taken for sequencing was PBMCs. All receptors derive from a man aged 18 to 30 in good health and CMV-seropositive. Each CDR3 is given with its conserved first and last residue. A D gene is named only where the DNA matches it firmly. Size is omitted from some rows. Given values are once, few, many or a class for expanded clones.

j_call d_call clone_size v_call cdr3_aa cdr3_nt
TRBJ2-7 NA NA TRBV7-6 CASSPGPAYEQYF TGTGCCAGCAGCCCTGGGCCCGCCTACGAGCAGTACTTC
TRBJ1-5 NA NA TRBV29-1 CSARDDPNQPQHF TGCAGCGCGAGGGATGATCCAAATCAGCCCCAGCATTTT
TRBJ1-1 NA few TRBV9 CASSVVQVDAEAFF TGTGCCAGCAGCGTAGTTCAGGTTGACGCTGAAGCTTTCTTT
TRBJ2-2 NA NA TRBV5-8 CASSLGAVRTGELFF TGTGCCAGCAGCTTAGGAGCGGTGAGAACCGGGGAGCTGTTTTTT
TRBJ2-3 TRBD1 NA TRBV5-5 CASSPTGGYTDTQYF TGTGCCAGCAGCCCGACAGGGGGCTACACAGATACGCAGTATTTT
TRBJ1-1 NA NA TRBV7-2 CASSLDRGNTEAFF TGTGCCAGCAGCTTAGACCGGGGGAACACTGAAGCTTTCTTT
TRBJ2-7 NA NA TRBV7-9 CSSSFSGVEQYF TGTTCCAGCAGCTTCTCAGGGGTCGAGCAGTACTTC
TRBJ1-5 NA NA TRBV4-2 CASSQDLTLYSNQPQHF TGTGCCAGCAGCCAAGACCTGACACTCTATAGCAATCAGCCCCAGCATTTT
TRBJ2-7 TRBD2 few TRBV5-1 CASSFGTSVHEQYF TGCGCCAGCAGCTTTGGGACTAGCGTTCACGAGCAGTACTTC
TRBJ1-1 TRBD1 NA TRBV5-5 CASSLRGQGGTEAFF TGTGCCAGCAGCTTGAGAGGGCAGGGGGGTACTGAAGCTTTCTTT
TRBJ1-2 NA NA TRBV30 CAWSVAASTGYTF TGTGCCTGGAGTGTAGCGGCAAGTACCGGCTACACCTTC
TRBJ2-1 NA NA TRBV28 CASSLQKRSPSSYNEQFF TGTGCCAGCAGTTTACAAAAGCGGTCCCCGAGCTCCTACAATGAGCAGTTCTTC
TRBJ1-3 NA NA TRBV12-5 CASGLERQVYGNTIYF TGTGCTAGTGGTTTGGAAAGACAGGTATACGGAAACACCATATATTTT
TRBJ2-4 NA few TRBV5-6 CASSLLPEMSAINSQYF TGTGCCAGCAGCTTGTTGCCTGAGATGTCAGCCATCAACAGTCAGTACTTC
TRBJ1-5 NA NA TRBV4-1 CASSQDRSGDQPQHF TGCGCCAGCAGCCAAGATCGGTCAGGGGATCAGCCCCAGCATTTT
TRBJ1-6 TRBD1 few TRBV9 CASSVASGPGQGSSPLHF TGTGCCAGCAGCGTAGCTAGCGGGCCGGGACAGGGAAGTTCACCCCTCCACTTT
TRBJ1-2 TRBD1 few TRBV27 CASSSRHKPDRGHNGYTF TGTGCCAGCAGTTCACGACATAAACCCGACAGGGGGCACAATGGCTACACCTTC
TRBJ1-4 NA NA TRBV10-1 CASSDWRNREKLFF TGCGCCAGCAGTGATTGGCGGAATCGTGAAAAACTGTTTTTT
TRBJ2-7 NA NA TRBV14 CASSQEGQGKIHEQYF TGTGCCAGCAGCCAAGAGGGGCAGGGCAAGATCCACGAGCAGTACTTC
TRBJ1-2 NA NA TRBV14 CASSQDAAGYGYTF TGTGCCAGCAGCCAAGATGCAGCAGGCTATGGCTACACCTTC
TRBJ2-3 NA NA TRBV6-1 CASSVVGEGDTQYF TGTGCCAGCAGTGTAGTGGGAGAGGGAGATACGCAGTATTTT
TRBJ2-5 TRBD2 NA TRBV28 CASSSPSDRDLLAGGPGQYF TGTGCCAGCAGTTCCCCCTCGGACAGGGACCTACTAGCGGGAGGGCCAGGGCAGTACTTC
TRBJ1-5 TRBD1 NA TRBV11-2 CASSDQGASNQPQHF TGTGCCAGCAGCGACCAGGGGGCTAGCAATCAGCCCCAGCATTTT
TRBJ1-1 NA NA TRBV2 CASRSGGWSTEAFF TGTGCCAGCAGGAGCGGGGGGTGGAGCACTGAAGCTTTCTTT
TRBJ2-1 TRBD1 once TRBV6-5 CASSYSETGGFDEQFF TGTGCCAGCAGTTACTCAGAAACAGGGGGCTTTGATGAGCAGTTCTTC
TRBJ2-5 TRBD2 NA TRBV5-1 CASSRGLVLETQYF TGCGCCAGCAGCCGGGGACTAGTCCTGGAGACCCAGTACTTC
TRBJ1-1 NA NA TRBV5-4 CASSLESRGETEAFF TGTGCCAGCAGCTTGGAATCAAGGGGCGAGACTGAAGCTTTCTTT
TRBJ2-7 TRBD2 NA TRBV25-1 CASKGEGRESYEQYF TGTGCCAGCAAGGGTGAGGGGCGGGAGTCCTACGAGCAGTACTTC
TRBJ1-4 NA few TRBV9 CASSDLRGELFF TGTGCCAGCAGCGATCTACGCGGGGAACTGTTTTTT
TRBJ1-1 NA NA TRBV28 CASRSNFGNTEAFF TGTGCCAGCAGATCTAATTTTGGGAACACTGAAGCTTTCTTT
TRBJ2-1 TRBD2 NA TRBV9 CASSLAGTSGPSSYNEQFF TGTGCCAGCAGCCTGGCCGGGACTAGCGGGCCGAGCTCCTACAATGAGCAGTTCTTC
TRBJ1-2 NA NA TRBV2 CASSPRFLNYGYTF TGTGCCAGCAGTCCCAGGTTTCTAAACTATGGCTACACCTTC
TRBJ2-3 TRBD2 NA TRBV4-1 CASSQGGLARADTQYF TGCGCCAGCAGCCAAGGGGGACTAGCGAGGGCAGATACGCAGTATTTT
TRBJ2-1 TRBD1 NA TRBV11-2 CASRKQGSSYNEQFF TGTGCCAGCAGAAAACAGGGGAGCTCCTACAATGAGCAGTTCTTC
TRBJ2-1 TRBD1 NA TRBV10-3 CAISGTGEGNEQFF TGTGCCATCAGTGGGACAGGGGAGGGCAATGAGCAGTTCTTC
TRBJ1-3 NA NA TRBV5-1 CASRTALAVNTIYF TGCGCCAGCAGGACAGCCCTGGCGGTCAACACCATATATTTT
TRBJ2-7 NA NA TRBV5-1 CASRRGSSYEQYF TGCGCCAGCAGGAGGGGGTCCTCCTACGAGCAGTACTTC
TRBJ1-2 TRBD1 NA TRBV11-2 CASSLVGQGDTF TGTGCCAGCAGCTTGGTTGGACAGGGGGATACCTTC
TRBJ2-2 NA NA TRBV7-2 CASSLEGGVNTGELFF TGTGCCAGCAGCTTAGAGGGGGGGGTGAACACCGGGGAGCTGTTTTTT
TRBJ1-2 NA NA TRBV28 CASSRWGDYGYTF TGTGCCAGCAGTCGCTGGGGCGACTATGGCTACACCTTC
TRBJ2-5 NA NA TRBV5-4 CASSPTGSLKETQYF TGTGCCAGCAGTCCTACCGGGAGCCTGAAAGAGACCCAGTACTTC
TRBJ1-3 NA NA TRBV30 CAWSTPSHGSGNTIYF TGTGCCTGGAGTACTCCATCCCACGGCTCTGGAAACACCATATATTTT
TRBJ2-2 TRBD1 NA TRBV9 CASRTGTGDTGELFF TGTGCCAGCAGGACCGGGACAGGGGACACCGGGGAGCTGTTTTTT
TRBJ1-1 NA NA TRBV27 CATVSGTEAFF TGTGCCACCGTTTCGGGAACTGAAGCTTTCTTT
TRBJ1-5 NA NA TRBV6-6 CASSYLATSSNQPQHF TGTGCCAGTAGTTACTTGGCAACAAGTAGCAATCAGCCCCAGCATTTT
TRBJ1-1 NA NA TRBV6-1 CASSEGLQVNTEAFF TGTGCCAGCAGTGAAGGGCTACAGGTGAACACTGAAGCTTTCTTT
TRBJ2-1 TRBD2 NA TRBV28 CASSLTSGGYNEQFF TGTGCCAGCAGTCTTACTAGCGGGGGGTACAATGAGCAGTTCTTC
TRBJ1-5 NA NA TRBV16 CASSQWIGGNQPQHF TGTGCCAGCAGCCAATGGATAGGGGGTAATCAGCCCCAGCATTTT
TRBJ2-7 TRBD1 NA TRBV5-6 CASSLPVDRAYEQYF TGTGCCAGCAGCTTACCGGTAGACAGGGCCTACGAGCAGTACTTC
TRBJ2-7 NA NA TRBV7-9 CASTPCPSQRRAEQYF TGTGCCAGCACCCCCTGCCCTAGTCAAAGGCGGGCCGAGCAGTACTTC